Following are 11 T cell receptor beta chains from one sample sequenced in a study of blood T cell repertoires in COVID-19. Data came from immunoSEQ multiplex PCR; TCRdb stores just in-frame clones and leaves some out. The repertoire includes 100,000 or so clones, 92% of them detected once, and around 6% sits in the top ten. Source material: peripheral blood. These TCRs come from a woman aged 55 to 70 with active COVID-19.

This sequence joins TRBV3-1 (or the pseudogene TRBV3-2) and TRBJ2-2; D unresolved. V shed 0 bases and J shed 2 bases, with 7 bases lying between them. The length of the CDR3 is 15 residues. Germline CDR1 LGHDT, CDR2 YNNKEL (reference sequence). This chain's CDR3 is CASSQELVNTGELFF. The CDR3 DNA reads TGTGCCAGCAGCCAAGAGCTAGTCAACACCGGGGAGCTGTTTTTT.

The CDR3 region is CASSAIAGGTGELFF. The CDR3 bases are TGCGCCAGCAGTGCAATAGCGGGGGGGACCGGGGAGCTGTTTTTT. The chain recombines TRBV10-2 with TRBJ2-2, with TRBD2 matching 11 bases. The CDR3 has 15 amino acids. The V and J ends lost 4 bases and 5 bases, in that order; junction bases with no gene match: 3. Germline V gene lookup returns CDR1 WSHSY and CDR2 SAAADI.

V gene TRBV5-6 combines with J gene TRBJ1-4; TRBD1 matches 7 bases. This CDR3 is 14 amino acids long. Per germline, CDR1 SGHDT and CDR2 YYEEEE. V trimming: 4 bases; J trimming: 7 bases; junction bases outside the gene matches: 7. This chain's CDR3 is CASSLTGVLEKLFF. CDR3 nucleotides: TGTGCCAGCAGCCTAACAGGGGTTCTTGAAAAACTGTTTTTT.

The table lists this clone with a count of one. The chain recombines TRBV10-3 with TRBJ1-1, with 7 bases that match TRBD1. The germline CDR1 and CDR2 sequences are ENHRY and SYGVKD. The CDR3 has 16 residues. V was pared by 2 bases and J by 0 bases, with 6 bases of the junction left unmatched. The CDR3 here is CAISEGQTGMNTEAFF. For the CDR3, the DNA is TGTGCCATCAGTGAGGGACAGACAGGGATGAACACTGAAGCTTTCTTT.

The rearrangement joins TRBV28 to TRBJ1-4; D is uncertain. Trimming cost V 4 bases and J 8 bases, with 17 bases left between them. The CDR3 covers 15 residues. Germline assignment: CDR1 MDHEN and CDR2 SYDVKM. The CDR3 DNA is TGTGCCAGCAGTTCGCAGGTCGCCCCACGGGAAAAACTGTTTTTT. Translating it yields CASSSQVAPREKLFF.

V gene TRBV27 combines with J gene TRBJ2-7; TRBD1 is a possible D gene (6 bases). V was pared by 5 bases and J by 0 bases, with 11 bases between. CDR3 length: 14 amino acids. The germline CDR1 and CDR2 sequences are MNHEY and SMNVEV (reference sequence). The CDR3 DNA is TGTGCCAGCAGTCCAGGGGCAAGCTCCTACGAGCAGTACTTC. Protein sequence: CASSPGASSYEQYF.

This chain uses TRBV2 with TRBJ2-1, with D maybe TRBD2 (5 bases). Germline V gene sequence: CDR1 SNHLY, CDR2 FYNNEI. This CDR3 is 13 amino acids long. V was trimmed by 4 bases and J by 3 bases, leaving 7 bases between them. For the CDR3, the DNA is TGTGCCAGCAGTGGAGGGTTCTACAATGAGCAGTTCTTC. This sequence encodes CASSGGFYNEQFF.

The V and J genes are TRBV18 and TRBJ1-1; tentatively, D is TRBD1 (5 bases). CDR1 KGHSH and CDR2 LQKENI come from the germline V gene. CDR3 length: 15 residues. V dropped 0 bases and J dropped 0 bases, with 8 bases sitting between them. The CDR3 sequence: CASSPPRTLNTEAFF. CDR3 in DNA: TGTGCCAGCTCACCACCTAGGACACTGAACACTGAAGCTTTCTTT.

This chain links TRBV6-6 with TRBJ2-3, with 7 bases aligning to TRBD1. After removal of 5 bases from V and 1 base from J, the junction contained 6 bases not matched to a gene. Germline loops: CDR1 MNHNY, CDR2 SVGAGI (reference sequence). This CDR3 region has 15 residues. CDR3: CASSAPGQGTDTQYF. CDR3 DNA: TGTGCCAGCAGTGCCCCCGGACAGGGCACAGATACGCAGTATTTT.

This clone was detected a few times. V gene TRBV19 combines with J gene TRBJ2-3, with 8 bases that match TRBD2. The trim removed 3 bases at V and 7 bases at J, leaving 6 bases unmatched. This CDR3 is built from 14 residues. The germline gives CDR1 LNHDA, CDR2 SQIVND (reference sequence). The DNA of the CDR3 is TGTGCCAGTAGTATCGGGGGGGCCAGAAATACGCAGTATTTT. Translation gives CASSIGGARNTQYF.

V gene TRBV6-5 combines with J gene TRBJ1-4, with a weak D call TRBD1 (5 bases). The length of the CDR3 is 15 residues. Germline V gene data show CDR1 as MNHEY and CDR2 as SVGAGI. Deletions cut 5 bases from V and 8 bases from J, with 18 bases between. The CDR3 protein is CASSQTGTFREKLFF. In DNA, the CDR3 is TGTGCCAGCAGTCAAACCGGGACTTTCCGGGAAAAACTGTTTTTT.